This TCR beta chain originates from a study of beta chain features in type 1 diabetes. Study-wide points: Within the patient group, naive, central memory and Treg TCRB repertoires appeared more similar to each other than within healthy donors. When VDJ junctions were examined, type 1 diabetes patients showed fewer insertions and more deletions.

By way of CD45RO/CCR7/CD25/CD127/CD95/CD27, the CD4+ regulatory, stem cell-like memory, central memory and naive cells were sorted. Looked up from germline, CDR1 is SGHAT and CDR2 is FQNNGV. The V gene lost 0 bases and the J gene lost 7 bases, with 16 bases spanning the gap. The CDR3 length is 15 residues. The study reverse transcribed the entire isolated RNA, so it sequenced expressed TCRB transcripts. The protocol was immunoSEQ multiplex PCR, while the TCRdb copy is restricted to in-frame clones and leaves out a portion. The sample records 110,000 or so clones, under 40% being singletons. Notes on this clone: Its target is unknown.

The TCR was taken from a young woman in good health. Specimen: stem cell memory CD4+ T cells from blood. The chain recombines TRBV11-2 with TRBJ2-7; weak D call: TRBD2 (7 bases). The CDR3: CASSLEGGGRGEQYF. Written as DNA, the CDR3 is TGTGCCAGCAGCTTAGAAGGCGGGGGCCGCGGTGAGCAGTACTTC.